This TCR beta chain was identified during a study of blood T cell repertoires in COVID-19 (dated by TCRdb to about 2020). A note on the overall study: Samples from collaborators originated in the United States, Italy and Spain and spanned both the acute and convalescent phases of COVID-19. Where available, HLA class I and class II types were obtained from metadata supplied by the sample provider rather than from assay-based typing. Samples were obtained from the ongoing ImmuneRACE study (first 160 participants) and from 1,000 to 1,500 subjects provided by 6 global collaborators. Subjects who had been exposed to COVID-19, were actively infected with it, or had recovered from it provided the deeply sampled blood TCRbeta repertoires that made up the dataset. The prospective study material was composed of cDNA or gDNA derived from T cells, B-cell-depleted T cells, or PBMCs. A de-identified subject ID, COVID-19 status, age in years and sex were almost always included in the sample metadata. The repertoires were released in a freely available public database intended as a resource for research on the immune response to SARS-CoV-2. Results and caveats for the whole study, not just this receptor: The amount of clinical and demographic metadata varied by source and participant and was provided uncurated.

Whole blood was collected in K2EDTA tubes by collaborating institutions according to the institutions' own protocols. For TCRbeta analysis, collaborator samples were shipped as frozen whole blood, as isolated PBMCs, or as DNA extracted from either sample type. Concerning this clone: Its antigen is not yet known. The sample holds no much larger clone one base away, and base qualities are not on file.

The immunoSEQ Assay, a bias-controlled multiplex PCR, was used to amplify TCRbeta CDR3 regions from genomic DNA. On the study's bioinformatics: Within the assay, amplification of reference gene primers was used to estimate how many nucleated cells each sample contained. To quantify the absolute abundance of each unique TCRbeta CDR3 rearrangement, sequence reads were collapsed and filtered. Productive Simpson clonality was computed per sample as the square root of Simpson's diversity index over productive rearrangements. TCRdb provides this immuneACCESS table in a form limited to in-frame rearrangements. Some clones are lacking; in checked studies, under half of them reflect an unresolved V gene, and why the rest are absent is not known. V, J and clone size are those of that table, while D and trimming were read from the DNA. The sample records about 270,000 clones, 82% of which are singletons. The top ten clonotypes cover less than 4% of the sample.

Input material: peripheral blood. This receptor was taken from a woman younger than 35 with acute or convalescent COVID-19.

The CDR3 corresponds to CASSQVGGGDGEQFF. The nucleotide sequence is given as TGCGCCAGCAGCCAAGTTGGGGGAGGGGATGGTGAGCAGTTCTTC. The chain uses TRBV4-3 and TRBJ2-1; 7 bases in the middle match TRBD2. The CDR3 sequence holds 15 residues, the cysteine and phenylalanine included. Of all the DNA, just the CDR3 is kept, 45 bases in frame from base 1. The germline V end is reduced by 1 base and the J end by 9 bases; junction bases left unmatched: 9. The germline V gene supplies CDR1 LGHNA and CDR2 YSLEER.